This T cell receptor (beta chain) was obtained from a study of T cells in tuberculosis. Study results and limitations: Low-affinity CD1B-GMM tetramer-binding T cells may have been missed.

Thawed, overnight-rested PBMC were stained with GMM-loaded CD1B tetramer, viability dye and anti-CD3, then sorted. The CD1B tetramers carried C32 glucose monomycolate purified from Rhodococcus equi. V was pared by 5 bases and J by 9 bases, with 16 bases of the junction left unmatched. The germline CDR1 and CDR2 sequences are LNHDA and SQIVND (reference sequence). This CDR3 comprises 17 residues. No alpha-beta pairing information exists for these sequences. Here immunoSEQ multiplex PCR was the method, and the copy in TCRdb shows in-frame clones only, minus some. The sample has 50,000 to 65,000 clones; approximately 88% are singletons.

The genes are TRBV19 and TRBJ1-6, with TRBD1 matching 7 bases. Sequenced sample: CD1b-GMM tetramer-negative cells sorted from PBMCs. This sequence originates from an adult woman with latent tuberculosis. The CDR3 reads CASSVRDSIKKVSPLHF. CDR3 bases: TGTGCCAGTAGTGTCCGGGACAGCATTAAGAAGGTTTCACCCCTCCACTTT.